This T cell receptor (beta chain) derives from a study of beta chain features in type 1 diabetes. Study-wide background: Examination spanned some 100 million sorted cells from all samples.

Points from the study as a whole: In the patient group, naive, central memory and Treg TCRB repertoires seemed more alike than in the healthy donor group.

A note on this clone: Its antigen is undetermined.

Isolated RNA was reverse transcribed in full, so expressed TCRB transcripts were sequenced. The protocol was immunoSEQ multiplex PCR, while the TCRdb copy is restricted to in-frame clones and leaves out a portion. The sample lists about 240,000 clones; about 25% were seen once. Germline-derived CDR1 and CDR2 are GTSNPN and SVGIG (reference sequence). This CDR3 has 14 amino acids. Trimming removed 0 bases at V and 3 bases at J, with 9 bases between. The source of this sequence is a man aged 25-45 years in good health. The material sequenced was central memory CD4+ T cells from blood. The V gene is TRBV30, the J gene TRBJ1-5; D is perhaps TRBD1 (5 bases). The CDR3 DNA reads as TGTGCCTGGAGTGTAGGAGGGGACAATCAGCCCCAGCATTTT. Amino acids: CAWSVGGDNQPQHF.